Listed here are 13 T cell receptor beta chains from one sample, sequenced in a study of blood T cell repertoires in COVID-19. The method was immunoSEQ multiplex PCR; TCRdb's version includes in-frame clones alone and lacks a portion of them. The sample lists some 120,000 clones, just under 85% seen once, with roughly 7% in the top ten. The sample comprised peripheral blood. The origin of the receptors is a man in his 70s with active or convalescent COVID-19.

V and J are TRBV18 and TRBJ1-1; D unclear. Germline CDR1 is KGHSH and CDR2 is LQKENI. This CDR3 comprises 15 residues. The V end was cut by 4 bases, the J end by 3 bases, with 15 bases between. The CDR3 here is CASSQRARSDTEAFF. CDR3 sequence (DNA): TGTGCCAGCTCACAGAGGGCTCGGTCGGACACTGAAGCTTTCTTT.

The J gene is TRBJ2-7, the V gene TRBV5-1; 8 bases align to TRBD1. CDR3 size: 16 residues. Germline trimming cut 3 bases from V and 4 bases from J; bases unmatched to any gene: 12. CDR1 and CDR2 from the germline V gene are SGHRS and YFSETQ. This chain's CDR3 is CASSSAGGAREYEQYF. CDR3 DNA: TGCGCCAGCAGCTCGGCAGGGGGCGCTAGGGAGTACGAGCAGTACTTC.

A few counts support this clone. The CDR3 loop is CASSDIDQPQHF. The CDR3, as DNA: TGTGCCAGCAGCGACATAGATCAGCCCCAGCATTTT. The chain employs TRBV7-9 and TRBJ1-5; D gene ambiguous. Trimming took off 5 bases at V and 5 bases at J, with 7 bases between the two ends. This CDR3 spans 12 amino acids. The germline gives CDR1 SEHNR, CDR2 FQNEAQ (reference sequence). The full variable domain, its missing parts supplied by reference TRBV7-9 and TRBJ1-5, is DTGVSQNPRHKITKRGQNVTFRCDPISEHNRLYWYRQTLGQGPEFLTYFQNEAQLEKSRLLSDRFSAERPKGSFSTLEIQRTEQGDSAMYLCASSDIDQPQHFGDGTRLSIL.

This clone was observed a few times. The chain recombines TRBV19 with TRBJ1-1, with TRBD1 matching over 9 bases. The CDR3 covers 12 residues. Germline V CDR1 and CDR2: LNHDA, SQIVND (reference sequence). V gave up 6 bases and J gave up 7 bases; unmatched junction bases: 3. CDR3 region: CASSPDRGEAFF. In DNA form, the CDR3 reads TGTGCCAGTAGCCCGGACAGGGGTGAAGCTTTCTTT.

This clone has more than one count but fewer than ten. The chain uses TRBV28 and TRBJ2-7; possibly TRBD1 for D (5 bases). CDR1 and CDR2 (germline): MDHEN, SYDVKM. The ends were cut back, 6 bases at V and 2 bases at J, with 11 bases in the middle. CDR3 length equals 13 residues. In DNA, the CDR3 is TGTGCCAGCAGCCAGACAGCAACCTACGAGCAGTACTTC. Protein: CASSQTATYEQYF.

The chain is built from TRBV6-5 and TRBJ1-2, with 7 bases that match TRBD1. Germline CDR1 reads MNHEY; CDR2 reads SVGAGI. The CDR3 extends over 12 amino acids. The trim removed 6 bases at V and 7 bases at J, leaving 5 bases unmatched. CDR3 coding DNA: TGTGCCAGCAGAAGACGACAGGGTGGCTACACCTTC. As protein: CASRRRQGGYTF.

The chain combines TRBV10-1 with TRBJ2-7, with 8 bases lining up with TRBD1. Germline V lookup: CDR1 WNHNN, CDR2 SYGVQD (reference sequence). The J segment lost 1 base and the V segment lost 0 bases, leaving 11 bases of the junction unmatched. The length of the CDR3 is 18 residues. The CDR3: CASSESPDRDVRSYEQYF. CDR3 bases: TGCGCCAGCAGTGAGTCCCCGGACAGGGATGTGAGGTCCTACGAGCAGTACTTC.

Remarks on this clone: At one of its ends the junction is not consistent with the germline gene, which may arise from a read error. This chain connects TRBV12-5 to TRBJ2-2; 9 bases align to TRBD2. Per the germline V gene, CDR1 is LGHNT and CDR2 is FRNRAP. CDR3 size: 16 residues. CDR3 amino acids: CPRGPPAGGGPGELFF. DNA of the CDR3: TGCCCTCGCGGGCCGCCGGCGGGGGGGGGCCCCGGGGAGCTGTTTTTT. The full variable domain, with the rest looked up from reference TRBV12-5 and TRBJ2-2, is DARVTQTPRHKVTEMGQEVTMRCQPILGHNTVFWYRQTMMQGLELLAYFRNRAPLDDSGMPKDRFSAEMPDATLATLKIQPSEPRDSAVYFCPRGPPAGGGPGELFFGEGSRLTVL.

V usage is TRBV1 and J usage is TRBJ2-5; TRBD2, the D gene given by the table, was not confirmed from the DNA. TRBV1 corresponds to a pseudogene. This CDR3 region has 17 residues. In DNA form, the CDR3 reads TGCACCAGCAGCAGGAGGGGCGGGAACCCGTACCAAGAGACCCAGTACTTC. It codes for CTSSRRGGNPYQETQYF.

This clone was counted a few times. The V gene is TRBV19, the J gene TRBJ1-5, with D hard to call. The CDR3 totals 15 residues. Trimming took 3 bases from V and 0 from J, leaving 9 bases between them. Per germline, CDR1 LNHDA and CDR2 SQIVND (reference sequence). CDR3 DNA sequence: TGTGCCAGTAGTATCCAGACTTATAGCAATCAGCCCCAGCATTTT. Protein product: CASSIQTYSNQPQHF.

The chain combines TRBV6-5 with TRBJ1-2; D gene ambiguous. Between the trimmed V and J ends, which lost 2 bases and 0 bases, there was a span of 13 bases. Germline CDR1 MNHEY, CDR2 SVGAGI. The CDR3 sequence is 16 residues long. This CDR3 reads CASSYVTDTTNYGYTF. The CDR3 DNA reads TGTGCCAGCAGTTACGTTACAGACACAACTAACTATGGCTACACCTTC.

The J gene is TRBJ1-5, the V gene TRBV23-1; D is possibly TRBD1 (5 bases). TRBV23-1 is sorted into the ORF group, with uncertain function. The V end lost 2 bases, the J end lost 2 bases, and 10 bases lay between the germline ends. The CDR3 consists of 15 residues. The CDR3 nucleotides are TGCGCCAGCAGTCAACACAGGAAATGCAATCAGCCCCAGCATTTT. Its protein is CASSQHRKCNQPQHF.

The V and J genes are TRBV3-1 (or the pseudogene TRBV3-2) and TRBJ1-2; 8 bases map to TRBD1. The germline CDR1 and CDR2 sequences are LGHDT and YNNKEL (reference sequence). Trimming removed 1 base from V and 4 bases from J; junction bases left unmatched: 5. The CDR3 has 15 residues. The DNA for the CDR3 is TGTGCCAGCAGCCAAGTAGGGGACAGGACCTATGGCTACACCTTC. Encoded protein: CASSQVGDRTYGYTF.